The next 21 T cell receptor beta chains were all read from a single sample in a study of blood T cells in healthy people across ages. The second PCR ran about 6 to 12 cycles with a sample-barcoded 5' primer and J-beta primers. TCRdb reprocessed the 5' RACE reads via MiXCR and lists one record per CDR3 protein. Counted here are about 1.5 million distinct CDR3 sequences, approximately 43% occurring once; the ten biggest clones make up 4%. The sequenced sample consisted of blood. Source of these receptors: a woman in her late teens or twenties in good health.

This clonotype was seen a few times. The chain employs TRBV12-3 or TRBV12-4 and TRBJ1-1; D uncertain. Trimming stripped 1 base from V and 5 bases from J, with 8 bases between. The CDR3 totals 13 residues. The CDR3 DNA follows: TGTGCCAGCAGTTTAGGGCGTAGAACTGAAGCTTTCTTT. As protein: CASSLGRRTEAFF.

The V call is TRBV6-5, the J call TRBJ2-2; 7 bases map to TRBD1. CDR3 length: 14 residues. CDR1 and CDR2 from the germline V gene are MNHEY and SVGAGI. With 6 bases clipped from V and 4 bases from J, the junction kept 5 bases outside the gene matches. The CDR3 region has the DNA TGTGCCAGCAGGCGAACAGGGGCCACCGGGGAGCTGTTTTTT. Amino acids: CASRRTGATGELFF.

This clonotype was counted a few times. The chain joins TRBV29-1 to TRBJ2-4, with TRBD2 identical over 7 bases. The J call may be wrong; the DNA end is better matched by TRBJ2-7. Germline-derived CDR1 and CDR2 are SQVTM and ANQGSEA. The CDR3 has 17 amino acids. The CDR3 loop is CSVEGPRGRDSHYEQYF. The DNA of the CDR3 is TGCAGCGTTGAAGGGCCCAGAGGGAGGGATAGCCACTACGAGCAGTACTTC.

This clonotype has more than one count but fewer than ten. V gene TRBV6-1 combines with J gene TRBJ2-4; D not certain. The CDR3 length is 15 residues. From germline, CDR1 is MNHNS and CDR2 SASEGT. Trimming left V 4 bases short and J 0 bases short, with 10 bases between. DNA of the CDR3: TGTGCCAGCAGTGGCACAGATTTAGCCAAAAACATTCAGTACTTC. This encodes CASSGTDLAKNIQYF.

The chain uses TRBV30 and TRBJ1-2; the match to TRBD1 covers 7 bases. Germline lookup yields CDR1 GTSNPN and CDR2 SVGIG (reference sequence). Trimming at V came to 3 bases and at J to 2 bases, leaving 12 bases not matched to a gene. CDR3 length: 16 amino acids. CDR3 in DNA: TGTGCCTGGAGAATACCGCCGGTCAGGGGGAACTATGGCTACACCTTC. Residues: CAWRIPPVRGNYGYTF.

The chain uses TRBV2 and TRBJ2-5, with 9 bases that match TRBD1. The end of the DNA aligns better with TRBJ2-4, so the J call may be wrong. Germline CDR1 is SNHLY and CDR2 is FYNNEI. CDR3 size: 13 residues. The CDR3 reads CASKQGARDIQYF. CDR3 DNA sequence: TGTGCCAGCAAACAGGGGGCTAGGGACATTCAGTACTTC.

Notes on this clonotype: Relative to the germline gene, one junction end is altered; a read error may explain this. J is TRBJ1-5 and V is TRBV6-2 or TRBV6-3, with a weak D call TRBD1 (5 bases). This CDR3 is 16 amino acids long. Germline V gene sequence: CDR1 MNHEY, CDR2 SVGEGT. CDR3 protein: CASTRNRDRLNRPQHF. Here the CDR3 DNA reads TGTGCCAGCACCCGAAATCGGGACCGGCTGAATCGGCCCCAGCATTTT.

This clonotype appeared a few times. The genes are TRBV6-2 or TRBV6-3 and TRBJ1-2; unclear D gene. Germline-derived CDR1 and CDR2 are MNHEY and SVGEGT. The CDR3 is 12 residues long. Trimming removed 5 bases at V and 7 bases at J, with 11 bases between. CDR3 coding DNA: TGTGCCAGCAGTCGTATTCGGTCTGGCTACACCTTC. It specifies CASSRIRSGYTF.

This clonotype has more than one count but fewer than ten. The chain is built from TRBV10-3 and TRBJ1-2; possible D gene TRBD1, 6 bases. V shed 2 bases and J shed 4 bases, with 11 bases lying between them. The CDR3 extends over 14 amino acids. Germline values: CDR1 ENHRY, CDR2 SYGVKD. In DNA form, the CDR3 reads TGTGCCATCAGTGAGACTACAGGGCTCTATGGCTACACCTTC. Residues: CAISETTGLYGYTF.

The CDR3 protein is CASSPAGGPYEQYF. The CDR3 DNA reads as TGTGCCAGCAGCCCAGCGGGGGGGCCTTACGAGCAGTACTTC. J is TRBJ2-7 and V is TRBV3-1; 10 positions agree with TRBD2. The germline CDR1 and CDR2 sequences are LGHDT and YNNKEL (reference sequence). The length of the CDR3 is 14 residues. V dropped 4 bases and J dropped 4; count of bases not matched to a gene: 4.

The table lists this clonotype with a few counts. The rearrangement uses TRBV10-3 and TRBJ1-2; D unresolved. Per germline, CDR1 ENHRY and CDR2 SYGVKD. Trimming left V 9 bases short and J 8 bases short, with 10 bases between. The CDR3 is 10 amino acids. DNA of the CDR3: TGTGCCATACAAGATGGAGGCTACACCTTC. Translated: CAIQDGGYTF.

This chain connects TRBV6-4 to TRBJ2-3; 8 positions agree with TRBD1. Unmatched junction bases numbered 4, after V lost 6 bases and J lost 5 bases. The CDR3 totals 13 residues. Germline CDR1 reads MRHNA; CDR2 reads SNTAGT. The CDR3 DNA is TGTGCCAGCAGGGACAGGGTCGAAGATACGCAGTATTTT. Translated, it gives CASRDRVEDTQYF.

This clonotype was detected a few times. The chain has TRBV20-1 and TRBJ2-1, with 7 bases fitting TRBD1. There are 17 residues in the CDR3. Germline CDR1 reads DFQATT; CDR2 reads SNEGSKA (reference sequence). Germline trimming cut 3 bases from V and 13 bases from J; bases unmatched to any gene: 24. The CDR3 DNA follows: TGCAGTGCTAGCCTCATGGGCAGGGGGAACTTCCAGGAGACCCAGTTCTTC. Translating it yields CSASLMGRGNFQETQFF.

The rearrangement uses TRBV4-2 and TRBJ2-1; 15 bases agree with TRBD2. V lost 4 bases to trimming and J lost 9 bases; unmatched junction nucleotides: 7. The CDR3 has 16 amino acids. The germline gives CDR1 LGHNA, CDR2 YNFKEQ. The CDR3 DNA reads as TGTGCCAGCAGCCCGACGGGACTAGCGGGAGGCGGTGAGCAGTTCTTC. This gives the protein CASSPTGLAGGGEQFF.

CDR3 amino acids: CSVFTAQAQYF. In nucleotides, the CDR3 is TGCAGTGTATTCACTGCTCAGGCCCAGTACTTC. The V gene is TRBV20-1, the J gene TRBJ2-7, with unresolved D. Germline CDR1 reads DFQATT; CDR2 reads SNEGSKA (reference sequence). V lost 7 bases to trimming and J lost 10 bases, with 17 bases between them. The CDR3 has 11 residues.

The genes are TRBV27 and TRBJ2-3, with TRBD1 identical over 10 bases. The CDR3 is 18 amino acids. Germline CDR1 is MNHEY and CDR2 is SMNVEV (reference sequence). With V trimmed by 1 base and J by 1 base, 8 bases remained unmatched. CDR3 residues: CASSLLIPGTGGTDTQYF. DNA for the CDR3: TGTGCCAGCAGTTTATTGATCCCCGGGACAGGGGGCACAGATACGCAGTATTTT.

The chain recombines TRBV10-3 with TRBJ2-7; 7 nucleotides line up with TRBD2. Near its end, the DNA agrees better with TRBJ2-5, so the J call may be wrong. The length of the CDR3 is 15 residues. Germline V gives CDR1 ENHRY, CDR2 SYGVKD. For the CDR3, the DNA is TGTGCCATCACTTCCGATTCCGGGGGAGGGGAGACCCAGTACTTC. Its protein product is CAITSDSGGGETQYF.

A remark on this clonotype: At one end the junction does not follow the germline gene, possibly because of a read error. V is TRBV30 and J is TRBJ1-2, with D perhaps matching TRBD1 (5 bases). Germline CDR1 and CDR2: GTSNPN and SVGIG (reference sequence). There are 13 residues in the CDR3. The CDR3 loop is CAWQGLANYGYAF. The CDR3 nucleotides read TGTGCCTGGCAGGGTCTGGCTAACTATGGCTACGCCTTC.

Details on this clonotype: Sequence at one end of the junction differs from germline and may be a read error. This chain uses TRBV6-5 with TRBJ2-6; 7 nucleotides line up with TRBD1. This CDR3 is 15 amino acids long. Germline loops: CDR1 MNHEY, CDR2 SVGAGI. CDR3 residues: CATRTGFSGANVPTF. In nucleotides, the CDR3 is TGTGCCACCAGGACAGGATTCTCTGGGGCCAACGTCCCGACTTTC.

This clonotype has just a few counts. The V gene is TRBV2, the J gene TRBJ2-1; 10 bases map to TRBD2. Germline V gene data show CDR1 as SNHLY and CDR2 as FYNNEI. CDR3 length: 16 amino acids. V was clipped by 7 bases and J by 1 base; unmatched bases: 7. In nucleotides, the CDR3 is TGTGCCAGCACCGAACTAGCGGGGTTATCCTACAATGAGCAGTTCTTC. Translation gives CASTELAGLSYNEQFF.

This clonotype was detected a few times. The genes are TRBV5-1 and TRBJ2-5, with TRBD2 identical over 7 bases. V trimming: 4 bases; J trimming: 4 bases; junction bases outside the gene matches: 4. The germline V gene encodes CDR1 SGHRS and CDR2 YFSETQ. CDR3 length: 13 amino acids. CDR3 residues: CASSRDYIETQYF. The DNA for the CDR3 is TGCGCCAGCAGCCGGGACTATATAGAGACCCAGTACTTC. The full variable domain, rest sourced from reference TRBV5-1 and TRBJ2-5, is KAGVTQTPRYLIKTRGQQVTLSCSPISGHRSVSWYQQTPGQGLQFLFEYFSETQRNKGNFPGRFSGRQFSNSRSEMNVSTLELGDSALYLCASSRDYIETQYFGPGTRLLVL.